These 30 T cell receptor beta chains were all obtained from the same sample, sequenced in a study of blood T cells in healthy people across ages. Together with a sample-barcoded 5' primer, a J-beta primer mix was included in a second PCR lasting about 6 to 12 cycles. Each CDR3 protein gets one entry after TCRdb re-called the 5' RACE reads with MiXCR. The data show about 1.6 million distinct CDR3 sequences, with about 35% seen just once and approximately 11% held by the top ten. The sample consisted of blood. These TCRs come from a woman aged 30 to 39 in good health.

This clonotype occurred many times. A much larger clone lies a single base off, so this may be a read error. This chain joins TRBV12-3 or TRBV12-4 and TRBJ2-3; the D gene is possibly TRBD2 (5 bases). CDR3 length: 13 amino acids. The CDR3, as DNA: TGTGCCATCTCGAGGTCTAGCACAGATGCGCAGTATTTT. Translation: CAISRSSTDAQYF.

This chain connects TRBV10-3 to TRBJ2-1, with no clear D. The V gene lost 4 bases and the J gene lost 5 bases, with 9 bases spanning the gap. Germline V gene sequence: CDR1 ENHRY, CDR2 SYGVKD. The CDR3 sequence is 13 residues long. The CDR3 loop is CAISGRVDNEQFF. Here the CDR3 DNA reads TGTGCCATCAGTGGACGGGTCGACAATGAGCAGTTCTTC.

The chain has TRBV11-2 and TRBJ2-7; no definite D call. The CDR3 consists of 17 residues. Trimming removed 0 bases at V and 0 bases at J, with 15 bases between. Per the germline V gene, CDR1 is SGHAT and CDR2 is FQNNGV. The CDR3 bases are TGTGCCAGCAGCTTAGAGTTTGGGCAGGTTTACTCCTACGAGCAGTACTTC. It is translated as CASSLEFGQVYSYEQYF.

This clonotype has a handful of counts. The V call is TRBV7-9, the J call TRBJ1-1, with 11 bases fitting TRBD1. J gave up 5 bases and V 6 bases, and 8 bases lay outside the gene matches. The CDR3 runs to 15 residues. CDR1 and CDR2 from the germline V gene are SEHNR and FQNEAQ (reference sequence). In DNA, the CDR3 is TGTGCCAGCAGATCCGGGACAGGGGGTCCAACTGAAGCTTTCTTT. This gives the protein CASRSGTGGPTEAFF.

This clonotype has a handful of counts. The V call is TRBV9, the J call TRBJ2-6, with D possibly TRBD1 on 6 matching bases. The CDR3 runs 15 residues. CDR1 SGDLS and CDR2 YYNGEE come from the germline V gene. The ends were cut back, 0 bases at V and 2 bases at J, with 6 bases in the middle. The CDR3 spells CASSVGTAGANVLTF. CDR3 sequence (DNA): TGTGCCAGCAGCGTAGGGACAGCTGGGGCCAACGTCCTGACTTTC. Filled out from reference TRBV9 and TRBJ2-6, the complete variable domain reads DSGVTQTPKHLITATGQRVTLRCSPRSGDLSVYWYQQSLDQGLQFLIQYYNGEERAKGNILERFSAQQFPDLHSELNLSSLELGDSALYFCASSVGTAGANVLTFGAGSRLTVL.

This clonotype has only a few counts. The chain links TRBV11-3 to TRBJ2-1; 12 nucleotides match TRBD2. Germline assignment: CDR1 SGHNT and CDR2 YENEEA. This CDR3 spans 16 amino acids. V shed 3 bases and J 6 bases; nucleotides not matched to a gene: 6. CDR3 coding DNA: TGTGCCAGCAGCTTTAACCTAGCGGGGGGGTCCAATGAGCAGTTCTTC. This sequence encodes CASSFNLAGGSNEQFF.

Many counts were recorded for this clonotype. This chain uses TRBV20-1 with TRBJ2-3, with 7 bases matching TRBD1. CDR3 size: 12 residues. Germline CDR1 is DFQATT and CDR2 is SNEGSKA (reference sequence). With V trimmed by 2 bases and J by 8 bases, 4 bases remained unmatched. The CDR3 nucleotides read TGCAGTGCTAGATCTCCAGGGGGTACGCAGTATTTT. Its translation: CSARSPGGTQYF.

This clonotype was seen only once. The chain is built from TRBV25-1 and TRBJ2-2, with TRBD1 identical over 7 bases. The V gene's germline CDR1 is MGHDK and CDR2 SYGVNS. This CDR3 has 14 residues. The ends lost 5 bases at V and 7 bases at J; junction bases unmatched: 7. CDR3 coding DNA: TGTGCCAGCAGTCCTACAGGGGATGGCGGGGAGCTGTTTTTT. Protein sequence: CASSPTGDGGELFF. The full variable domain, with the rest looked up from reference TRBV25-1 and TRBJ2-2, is EADIYQTPRYLVIGTGKKITLECSQTMGHDKMYWYQQDPGMELHLIHYSYGVNSTEKGDLSSESTVSRIRTEHFPLTLESARPSHTSQYLCASSPTGDGGELFFGEGSRLTVL.

CDR3 in amino acids: CASSKEQGGYGYTF. CDR3 nucleotide sequence: TGTGCCAGCAGCAAAGAGCAGGGAGGCTATGGCTACACCTTC. The rearrangement joins TRBV2 to TRBJ1-2; a possible D gene is TRBD1 (5 bases). Per the germline V gene, CDR1 is SNHLY and CDR2 is FYNNEI. This CDR3 is 14 amino acids long. The V and J ends lost 6 bases and 4 bases respectively, with 15 bases between them.

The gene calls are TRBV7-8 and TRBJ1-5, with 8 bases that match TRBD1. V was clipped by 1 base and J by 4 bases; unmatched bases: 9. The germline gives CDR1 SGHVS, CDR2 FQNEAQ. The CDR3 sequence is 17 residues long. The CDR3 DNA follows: TGTGCCAGCAGCTTAGAAGACAGGGGCCCACTTAATCAGCCCCAGCATTTT. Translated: CASSLEDRGPLNQPQHF.

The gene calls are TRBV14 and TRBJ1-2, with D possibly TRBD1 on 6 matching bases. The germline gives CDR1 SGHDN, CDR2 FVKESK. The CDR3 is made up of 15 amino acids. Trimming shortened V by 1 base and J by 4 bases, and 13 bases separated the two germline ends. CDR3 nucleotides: TGTGCCAGCAGCCAAGGAACAGGGAGGTCCTATGGCTACACCTTC. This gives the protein CASSQGTGRSYGYTF.

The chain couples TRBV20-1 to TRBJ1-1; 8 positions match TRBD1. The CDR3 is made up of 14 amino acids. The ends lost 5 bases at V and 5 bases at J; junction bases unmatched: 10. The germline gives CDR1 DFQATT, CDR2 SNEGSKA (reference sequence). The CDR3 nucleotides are TGCAGTGCTGATGCCCGACAGGGGAGGACTGAAGCTTTCTTT. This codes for CSADARQGRTEAFF.

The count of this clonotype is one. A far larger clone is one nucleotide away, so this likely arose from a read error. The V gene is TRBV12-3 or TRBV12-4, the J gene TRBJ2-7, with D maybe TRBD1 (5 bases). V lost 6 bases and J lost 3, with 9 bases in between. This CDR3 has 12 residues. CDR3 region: CASSPTGYEQYV. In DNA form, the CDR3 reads TGTGCCAGCAGCCCCACAGGCTACGAGCAGTACGTC.

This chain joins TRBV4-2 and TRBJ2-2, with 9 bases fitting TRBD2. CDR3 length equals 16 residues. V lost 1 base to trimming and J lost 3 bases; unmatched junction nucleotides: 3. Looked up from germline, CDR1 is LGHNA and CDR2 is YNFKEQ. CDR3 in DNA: TGTGCCAGCAGCCAAGGGCGGGGGGGAGACACCGGGGAGCTGTTTTTT. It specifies CASSQGRGGDTGELFF.

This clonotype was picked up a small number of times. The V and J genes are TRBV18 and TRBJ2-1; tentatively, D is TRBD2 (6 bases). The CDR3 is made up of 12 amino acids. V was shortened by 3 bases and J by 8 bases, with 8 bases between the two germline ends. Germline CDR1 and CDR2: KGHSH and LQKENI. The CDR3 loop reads CASSPGTHEQFF. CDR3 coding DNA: TGTGCCAGCTCACCCGGGACTCATGAGCAGTTCTTC. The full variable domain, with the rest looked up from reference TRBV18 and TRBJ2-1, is NAGVMQNPRHLVRRRGQEARLRCSPMKGHSHVYWYRQLPEEGLKFMVYLQKENIIDESGMPKERFSAEFPKEGPSILRIQQVVRGDSAAYFCASSPGTHEQFFGPGTRLTVL.

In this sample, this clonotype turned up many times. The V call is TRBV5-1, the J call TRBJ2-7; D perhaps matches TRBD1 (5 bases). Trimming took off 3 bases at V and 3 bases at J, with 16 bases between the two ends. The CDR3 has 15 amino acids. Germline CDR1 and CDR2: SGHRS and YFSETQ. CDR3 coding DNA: TGCGCCAGCAGCTCAGGACATGTAACCCTCTACGAGCAGTACTTC. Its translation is CASSSGHVTLYEQYF.

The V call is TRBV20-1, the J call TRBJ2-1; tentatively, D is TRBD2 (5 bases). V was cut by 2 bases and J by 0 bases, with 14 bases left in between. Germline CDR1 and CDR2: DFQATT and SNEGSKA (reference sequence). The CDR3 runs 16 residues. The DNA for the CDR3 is TGCAGTGCTAGACGCGCGGGCTTGAGCTCCTACAATGAGCAGTTCTTC. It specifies CSARRAGLSSYNEQFF.

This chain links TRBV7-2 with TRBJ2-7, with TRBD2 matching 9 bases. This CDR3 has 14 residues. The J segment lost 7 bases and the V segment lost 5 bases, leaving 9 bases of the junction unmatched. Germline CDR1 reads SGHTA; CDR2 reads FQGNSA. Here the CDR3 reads CASSASSGSNEQYF. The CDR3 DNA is TGTGCCAGCAGCGCAAGTAGCGGGAGTAATGAGCAGTACTTC. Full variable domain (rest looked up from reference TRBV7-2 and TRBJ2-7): GAGVSQSPSNKVTEKGKDVELRCDPISGHTALYWYRQSLGQGLEFLIYFQGNSAPDKSGLPSDRFSAERTGGSVSTLTIQRTQQEDSAVYLCASSASSGSNEQYFGPGTRLTVT.

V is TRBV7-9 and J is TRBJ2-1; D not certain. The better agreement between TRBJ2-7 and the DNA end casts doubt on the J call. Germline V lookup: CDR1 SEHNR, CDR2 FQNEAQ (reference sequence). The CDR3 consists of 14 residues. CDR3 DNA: TGTGCCAGCAGCCCGGTTTCGGGTTACAATGAGCAGTACTTC. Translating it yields CASSPVSGYNEQYF.

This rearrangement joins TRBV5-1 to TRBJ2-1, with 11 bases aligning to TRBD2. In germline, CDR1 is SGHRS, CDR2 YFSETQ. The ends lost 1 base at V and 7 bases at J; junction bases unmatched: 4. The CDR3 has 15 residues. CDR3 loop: CASSLKLAGANEQFF. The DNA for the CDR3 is TGCGCCAGCAGCTTGAAACTAGCGGGAGCAAATGAGCAGTTCTTC. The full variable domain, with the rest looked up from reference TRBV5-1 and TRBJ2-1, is KAGVTQTPRYLIKTRGQQVTLSCSPISGHRSVSWYQQTPGQGLQFLFEYFSETQRNKGNFPGRFSGRQFSNSRSEMNVSTLELGDSALYLCASSLKLAGANEQFFGPGTRLTVL.

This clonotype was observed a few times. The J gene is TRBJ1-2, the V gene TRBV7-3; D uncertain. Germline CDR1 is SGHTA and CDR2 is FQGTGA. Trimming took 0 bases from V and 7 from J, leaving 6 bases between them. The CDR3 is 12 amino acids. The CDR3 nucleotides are TGTGCCAGCAGCTTAACAGGGTCTGGCTACACCTTC. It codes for CASSLTGSGYTF.

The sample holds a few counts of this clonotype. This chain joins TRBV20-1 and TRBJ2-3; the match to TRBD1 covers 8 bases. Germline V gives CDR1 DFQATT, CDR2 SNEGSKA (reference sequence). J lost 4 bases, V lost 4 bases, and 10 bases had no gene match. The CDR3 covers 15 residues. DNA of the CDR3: TGCAGTGCTACTATCAGGGGGCGAGGGGCAGATACGCAGTATTTT. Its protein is CSATIRGRGADTQYF.

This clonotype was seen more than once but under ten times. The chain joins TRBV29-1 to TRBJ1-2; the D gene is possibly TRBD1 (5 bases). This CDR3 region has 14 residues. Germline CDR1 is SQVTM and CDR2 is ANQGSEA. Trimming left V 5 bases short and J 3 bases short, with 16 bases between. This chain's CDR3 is CSVRGQFRDYGYTF. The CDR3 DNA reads TGCAGCGTTCGCGGACAATTTCGGGACTATGGCTACACCTTC.

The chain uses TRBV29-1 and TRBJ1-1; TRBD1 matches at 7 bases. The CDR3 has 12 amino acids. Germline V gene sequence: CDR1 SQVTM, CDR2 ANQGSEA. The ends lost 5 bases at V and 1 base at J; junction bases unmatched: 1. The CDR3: CSVRDRNTEAFF. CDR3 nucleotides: TGCAGCGTTCGGGACAGGAACACTGAAGCTTTCTTT.

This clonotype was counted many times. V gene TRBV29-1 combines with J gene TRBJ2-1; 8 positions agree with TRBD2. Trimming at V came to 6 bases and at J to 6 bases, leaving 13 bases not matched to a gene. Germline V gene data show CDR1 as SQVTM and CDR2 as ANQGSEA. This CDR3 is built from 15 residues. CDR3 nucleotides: TGCAGCGTAGACGGACTAGCAGGGAGCTTCAATGAGCAGTTCTTC. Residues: CSVDGLAGSFNEQFF.

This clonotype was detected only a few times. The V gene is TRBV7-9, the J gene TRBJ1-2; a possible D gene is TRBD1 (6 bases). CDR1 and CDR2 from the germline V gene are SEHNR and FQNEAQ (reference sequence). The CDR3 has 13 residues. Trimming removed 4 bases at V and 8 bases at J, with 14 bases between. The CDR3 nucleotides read TGTGCCAGCAGCTCCAGACAGGAATACGGCTACACCTTC. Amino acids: CASSSRQEYGYTF.

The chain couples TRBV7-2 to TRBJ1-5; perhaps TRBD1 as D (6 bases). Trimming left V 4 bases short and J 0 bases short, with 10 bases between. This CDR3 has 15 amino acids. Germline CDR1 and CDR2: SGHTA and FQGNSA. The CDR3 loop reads CASSSGTNSNQPQHF. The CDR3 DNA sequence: TGTGCCAGCAGCTCCGGGACAAATAGCAATCAGCCCCAGCATTTT. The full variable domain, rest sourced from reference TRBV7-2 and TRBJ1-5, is GAGVSQSPSNKVTEKGKDVELRCDPISGHTALYWYRQSLGQGLEFLIYFQGNSAPDKSGLPSDRFSAERTGGSVSTLTIQRTQQEDSAVYLCASSSGTNSNQPQHFGDGTRLSIL.

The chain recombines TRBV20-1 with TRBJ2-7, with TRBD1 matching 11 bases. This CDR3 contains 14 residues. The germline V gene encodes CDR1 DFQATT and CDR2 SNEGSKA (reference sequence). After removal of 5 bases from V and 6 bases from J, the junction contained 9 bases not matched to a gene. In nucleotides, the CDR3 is TGCAGTGCTGACGGGGGGACAGGGGGTAGCGAGCAGTACTTC. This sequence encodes CSADGGTGGSEQYF.

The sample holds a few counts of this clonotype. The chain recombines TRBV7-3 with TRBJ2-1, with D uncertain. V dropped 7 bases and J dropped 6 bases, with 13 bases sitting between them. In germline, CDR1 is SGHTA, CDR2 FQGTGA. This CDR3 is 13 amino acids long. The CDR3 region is CASKSGPLNEQFF. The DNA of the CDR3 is TGTGCCAGCAAGTCAGGTCCCCTCAATGAGCAGTTCTTC.

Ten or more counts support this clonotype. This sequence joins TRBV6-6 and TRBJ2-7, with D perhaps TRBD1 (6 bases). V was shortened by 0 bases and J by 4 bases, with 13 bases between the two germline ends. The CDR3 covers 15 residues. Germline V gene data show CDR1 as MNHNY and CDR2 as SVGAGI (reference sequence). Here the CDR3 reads CASSYSLEGDYEQYF. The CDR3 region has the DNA TGTGCCAGCAGTTACTCCTTAGAGGGGGATTACGAGCAGTACTTC.